This T cell receptor (beta chain) emerged from a study of blood T cell repertoires in COVID-19. Study background: Donors in the United States, Italy and Spain gave samples during acute or convalescent COVID-19. T cells, B-cell-depleted T cells, or PBMCs supplied cDNA or gDNA.

In the authors' methods: Researchers report that nucleated cell counts were estimated from reference gene primer amplification. Clones were sequenced by immunoSEQ multiplex PCR, and TCRdb holds only the in-frame ones, with some missing. V and J calls plus clone size are reproduced from that table; the DNA served to infer D and trimming. The data contain 150,000 to 200,000 clones, more than 75% of them singletons. The CDR3 is 17 amino acids. V shed 5 bases and J 4 bases; nucleotides not matched to a gene: 14. Germline lookup yields CDR1 SGHVS and CDR2 FNYEAQ. The gene calls are TRBV7-6 and TRBJ2-3, with TRBD2 identical over 8 bases. The receptor was derived from a human donor in a cohort sampled during active COVID-19. The sequenced sample was peripheral blood. The CDR3 DNA reads TGTGCCAGCAGCCTCAGGGTTAGCGGGAAAAGGGCAGATACGCAGTATTTT. It specifies CASSLRVSGKRADTQYF.